Following are 32 T cell receptor beta chains from one sample sequenced in a study of regulatory and conventional T cells in RAG deficiency (dated by TCRdb to the late 2010s). Before genomic DNA extraction, conventional CD4+ T cells were isolated from blood as CD25-low CD127-high cells. The library relied on the immunoSEQ multiplex PCR assay. Sourced from immuneACCESS, this table was stored by TCRdb with only in-frame sequences that have V and J called. A share of the clones is absent; for the studies checked, an unresolved V gene accounts for under half, and the remainder has no known explanation. Present in this sample are 13,000 or so clones, roughly 93% of which were seen just once. The ten top clones hold over 0.95% of the sample. These data also featured in a second study, about regulatory T cells. The second paper states: The multiplex PCR relied on 52 forward TRBV primers and 13 reverse TRBJ primers, and amplification bias was corrected through assay-based and computational methods.

Material: CD4+ effector T cells sorted from blood. The receptors here all came from a human donor in good health.

V gene TRBV19 combines with J gene TRBJ2-5; 7 nucleotides match TRBD1. The J call may be mistaken, given a closer DNA end match to TRBJ2-7. The CDR3 spans 18 residues. Germline V gives CDR1 LNHDA, CDR2 SQIVND (reference sequence). The CDR3 region has the DNA TGTGCCAGTAGTATAGATCTGGCCGGGACAGCTAACCCATCCGAGCAGTACTTC. As protein: CASSIDLAGTANPSEQYF.

The chain recombines TRBV13 with TRBJ1-2, with D unresolved. The CDR3 runs 12 residues. V dropped 3 bases and J dropped 8 bases, with 10 bases sitting between them. In germline, CDR1 is PRHDT, CDR2 FYEKMQ (reference sequence). The CDR3 region is CASSFPGYGYTF. CDR3 nucleotide sequence: TGTGCCAGCAGCTTTCCAGGCTACGGCTACACCTTC.

The chain links TRBV6-1 to TRBJ1-5; no clear D gene. The CDR3 covers 11 residues. V lost 1 base to trimming and J lost 8 bases, with 3 bases between them. Germline V CDR1 and CDR2: MNHNS, SASEGT. Written as DNA, the CDR3 is TGTGCCAGCAGTGAAGTGGAGCCCCAGCATTTT. It encodes CASSEVEPQHF.

The V gene is TRBV10-1, the J gene TRBJ2-7, with 9 bases fitting TRBD1. The trim removed 5 bases at V and 1 base at J, leaving 3 bases unmatched. This CDR3 has 14 residues. Germline CDR1 reads WNHNN; CDR2 reads SYGVQD (reference sequence). In nucleotides, the CDR3 is TGCGCCAGCAGTTGGGACAGGGTATCCTACGAGCAGTACTTC. Translating it yields CASSWDRVSYEQYF.

The J gene is TRBJ1-5, the V gene TRBV25-1; D is ambiguous. V gave up 6 bases and J gave up 3 bases, with 9 bases separating them. The CDR3 contains 13 residues. CDR1 and CDR2 from the germline V gene are MGHDK and SYGVNS. The CDR3 region has the DNA TGTGCCAGCAGGCAGGAGCTCAATCAGCCCCAGCATTTT. This gives the protein CASRQELNQPQHF.

V usage is TRBV7-8 and J usage is TRBJ1-5; D is perhaps TRBD1 (5 bases). The CDR3 totals 16 residues. Trimming took off 5 bases at V and 2 bases at J, with 16 bases between the two ends. Germline V gene lookup returns CDR1 SGHVS and CDR2 FQNEAQ. This CDR3 reads CASSPSRAGRNQPQHF. The CDR3 DNA follows: TGTGCCAGCAGCCCCTCGAGGGCGGGACGCAATCAGCCCCAGCATTTT.

The gene calls are TRBV5-4 and TRBJ1-2, with 10 bases that match TRBD1. The CDR3 is 17 amino acids. Germline loops: CDR1 SGHNT, CDR2 YYREEE (reference sequence). V lost 4 bases, J lost 2 bases, and 11 bases stayed unmatched. CDR3 amino acids: CASSPGGGQGHNYGYTF. For the CDR3, the DNA is TGTGCCAGCAGCCCAGGCGGGGGACAGGGGCACAACTATGGCTACACCTTC.

V is TRBV6-5 and J is TRBJ2-5, with TRBD2 matching over 7 bases. In germline, CDR1 is MNHEY, CDR2 SVGAGI. CDR3 length: 14 amino acids. Trimming removed 8 bases from V and 4 bases from J; junction bases left unmatched: 10. The DNA for the CDR3 is TGTGCCAGCGGACCCCTAGGGGAGGGAGAGACCCAGTACTTC. This sequence encodes CASGPLGEGETQYF.

The chain is built from TRBV6-6 and TRBJ2-7, with D perhaps assigned TRBD1 or TRBD2 (5 bases each). The length of the CDR3 is 15 residues. CDR1 is MNHNY and CDR2 is SVGAGI in the germline V gene (reference sequence). Deletions cut 4 bases from V and 0 bases from J, with 13 bases between. CDR3 sequence: CASSSLLGGSYEQYF. The DNA for the CDR3 is TGTGCCAGCAGTTCGCTACTTGGGGGCTCCTACGAGCAGTACTTC.

The chain carries TRBV7-3 and TRBJ2-5, with D perhaps TRBD2 (5 bases). The CDR3 consists of 18 residues. Trimming left V 2 bases short and J 0 bases short, with 19 bases between. CDR1 and CDR2 from the germline V gene are SGHTA and FQGTGA. CDR3 bases: TGTGCCAGCAGCTTAGGAGCTAGCTCTTCACCGTACCAAGAGACCCAGTACTTC. It yields the protein CASSLGASSSPYQETQYF.

This clone has a single count. The chain links TRBV7-9 to TRBJ2-7; D ambiguous. The germline CDR1 and CDR2 sequences are SEHNR and FQNEAQ (reference sequence). The ends were cut back, 1 base at V and 0 bases at J, with 7 bases in the middle. CDR3 length: 14 residues. This CDR3 reads CASSLDVDSYEQYF. CDR3 sequence (DNA): TGTGCCAGCAGCTTAGATGTTGACTCCTACGAGCAGTACTTC.

The chain recombines TRBV5-1 with TRBJ2-1; TRBD2 is a possible D gene (6 bases). Germline values: CDR1 SGHRS, CDR2 YFSETQ. V was cut by 0 bases and J by 6 bases, with 10 bases left in between. The CDR3 length is 14 residues. CDR3 bases: TGCGCCAGCAGCTTGGTGGGGGGACCCAATGAGCAGTTCTTC. Encoded protein: CASSLVGGPNEQFF.

The rearrangement links TRBV7-3 to TRBJ2-3; D is perhaps TRBD2 (5 bases). V was clipped by 7 bases and J by 1 base, with 9 bases between them. The CDR3 has 13 amino acids. Germline values: CDR1 SGHTA, CDR2 FQGTGA. The CDR3 spells CASTRTGTDTQYF. The CDR3 DNA reads as TGTGCCAGCACCCGGACTGGCACAGATACGCAGTATTTT.

The CDR3 nucleotides read TGTGCCAGCAGGGGGGAGGAGACCCAGTACTTC. The encoded protein is CASRGEETQYF. The chain employs TRBV19 and TRBJ2-5; weak D call: TRBD1 (7 bases). The germline CDR1 and CDR2 sequences are LNHDA and SQIVND (reference sequence). Trimming removed 9 bases from V and 5 bases from J, with 10 bases in between. The CDR3 is made up of 11 amino acids.

This chain's CDR3 is CASSPKQVYGYTF. Written as DNA, the CDR3 is TGTGCCAGCTCACCAAAGCAAGTCTATGGCTACACCTTC. The V call is TRBV18, the J call TRBJ1-2; no clear D. Trimming left V 2 bases short and J 4 bases short, with 8 bases between. This CDR3 contains 13 residues. The germline V gene encodes CDR1 KGHSH and CDR2 LQKENI.

J is TRBJ1-2 and V is TRBV29-1, with TRBD1 matching over 10 bases. Germline V gives CDR1 SQVTM, CDR2 ANQGSEA. The J segment lost 7 bases and the V segment lost 6 bases, leaving 8 bases of the junction unmatched. This CDR3 has 13 residues. CDR3 DNA sequence: TGCAGCGTGAAAACGACAGGGGGCGGTGGCTACACCTTC. Its translation: CSVKTTGGGGYTF.

The rearrangement joins TRBV11-2 to TRBJ1-1; 8 bases are shared with TRBD1. Germline V gene lookup returns CDR1 SGHAT and CDR2 FQNNGV. This CDR3 contains 15 residues. V shed 5 bases and J 1 base; nucleotides not matched to a gene: 6. This CDR3 reads CASSPGGAGNTEAFF. CDR3 nucleotides: TGTGCCAGCAGCCCAGGGGGCGCGGGGAACACTGAAGCTTTCTTT.

With respect to this clone: The junction does not match germline at one end; this may be a read error. The gene calls are TRBV18 and TRBJ1-1; 9 bases map to TRBD1. Germline V gene lookup returns CDR1 KGHSH and CDR2 LQKENI. This CDR3 is built from 13 residues. The CDR3 nucleotides are TGTGCCAGCTCACCGTCCCGGGACAGGGACGGGATCTTT. It encodes CASSPSRDRDGIF.

V is TRBV6-5 and J is TRBJ2-2, with TRBD2 as a possible D gene (7 bases). Germline V gene data show CDR1 as MNHEY and CDR2 as SVGAGI. V dropped 2 bases and J dropped 7 bases, with 17 bases sitting between them. CDR3 length equals 16 residues. The CDR3 reads CASSYPFEGGVGELFF. The CDR3 nucleotides are TGTGCCAGCAGTTACCCGTTTGAGGGGGGGGTCGGGGAGCTGTTTTTT.

This chain joins TRBV27 and TRBJ2-3; D is possibly TRBD1 (5 bases). CDR1 is MNHEY, CDR2 SMNVEV, per germline (reference sequence). V was trimmed by 2 bases and J by 2 bases, leaving 11 bases between them. The CDR3 is made up of 15 amino acids. The CDR3 coding sequence is TGTGCCAGCAGTTTAGGCCAGGGCTACACAGATACGCAGTATTTT. It translates to CASSLGQGYTDTQYF.

V gene TRBV6-1 combines with J gene TRBJ2-2, with D perhaps matching TRBD2 (5 bases). The CDR3 runs to 13 residues. Germline loops: CDR1 MNHNS, CDR2 SASEGT. Trimming removed 1 base from V and 6 bases from J, with 6 bases in between. The chain's CDR3 is CASSEVRAGELFF. Here the CDR3 DNA reads TGTGCCAGCAGTGAAGTGAGGGCCGGGGAGCTGTTTTTT.

This clone has a single count. The rearrangement joins TRBV10-1 to TRBJ2-2; 7 nucleotides agree with TRBD1. Losses at the gene ends were 6 bases for V and 7 bases for J; bases not matched to a gene: 5. Germline values: CDR1 WNHNN, CDR2 SYGVQD (reference sequence). The CDR3 runs to 13 residues. DNA for the CDR3: TGCGCCAGCAGGACAGGGAAGGGCGGGGAGCTGTTTTTT. This codes for CASRTGKGGELFF.

The chain links TRBV6-1 to TRBJ2-7; perhaps TRBD1 as D (6 bases). Deletions cut 3 bases from V and 1 base from J, with 7 bases between. The CDR3 spans 13 residues. CDR1 and CDR2 (germline): MNHNS, SASEGT. CDR3 nucleotides: TGTGCCAGCAGTGAGACAGGATCCTACGAGCAGTACTTC. This translates into CASSETGSYEQYF.

The V call is TRBV18, the J call TRBJ2-3; 10 bases map to TRBD1. CDR3 size: 16 residues. The germline V gene encodes CDR1 KGHSH and CDR2 LQKENI. The J segment lost 5 bases and the V segment lost 3 bases, leaving 8 bases of the junction unmatched. The CDR3 bases are TGTGCCAGCTCACCCACCGGGACAGGGGAGGGAGATACGCAGTATTTT. Translation: CASSPTGTGEGDTQYF.

This chain links TRBV28 with TRBJ2-5; 14 bases match TRBD2. The CDR3 sequence is 16 residues long. Germline CDR1 is MDHEN and CDR2 is SYDVKM. After removal of 6 bases from V and 4 bases from J, the junction contained 7 bases not matched to a gene. In DNA, the CDR3 is TGTGCCAGCAGAACTATGGGACTAGCGGGAGCAGAGACCCAGTACTTC. Protein product: CASRTMGLAGAETQYF.

This chain uses TRBV30 with TRBJ1-4; weak D call: TRBD1 (5 bases). The V gene's germline CDR1 is GTSNPN and CDR2 SVGIG (reference sequence). Trimming pared 0 bases from V and 4 bases from J, leaving 15 bases between. CDR3 length: 16 residues. The CDR3: CAWSVLFRGINEKLFF. The CDR3 region has the DNA TGTGCCTGGAGTGTACTATTTCGGGGGATTAATGAAAAACTGTTTTTT. The variable domain in full, with the rest retrieved from reference TRBV30 and TRBJ1-4, is SQTIHQWPATLVQPVGSPLSLECTVEGTSNPNLYWYRQAAGRGLQLLFYSVGIGQISSEVPQNLSASRPQDRQFILSSKKLLLSDSGFYLCAWSVLFRGINEKLFFGSGTQLSVL.

The chain joins TRBV6-1 to TRBJ1-1, with TRBD1 as a possible D gene (6 bases). Germline V gene lookup returns CDR1 MNHNS and CDR2 SASEGT. This CDR3 has 15 residues. V was cut by 4 bases and J by 1 base, with 13 bases left in between. CDR3 coding DNA: TGTGCCAGCAGTGGGGACCAGGGGAGGAACACTGAAGCTTTCTTT. Residues: CASSGDQGRNTEAFF.

The J gene is TRBJ1-5, the V gene TRBV2; D gene unclear. Germline V CDR1 and CDR2: SNHLY, FYNNEI. Trimming removed 6 bases at V and 6 bases at J, with 12 bases between. The CDR3 has 13 residues. Written as DNA, the CDR3 is TGTGCCAGCAGGGGTGACATGGGTCAGCCCCAGCATTTT. This gives the protein CASRGDMGQPQHF.

The rearrangement joins TRBV4-1 to TRBJ2-1; D possibly uses TRBD1 or TRBD2 (5 bases each). The germline V gene encodes CDR1 MGHRA and CDR2 YSYEKL. CDR3 length: 16 amino acids. V dropped 0 bases and J dropped 5 bases, with 14 bases sitting between them. CDR3 protein: CASSQEPSYRNNEQFF. CDR3 bases: TGCGCCAGCAGCCAAGAGCCTAGCTACAGGAACAATGAGCAGTTCTTC.

The chain uses TRBV14 and TRBJ2-7, with D possibly called TRBD1 or TRBD2 (5 bases each). Germline CDR1 SGHDN, CDR2 FVKESK. The CDR3 covers 17 residues. V gave up 4 bases and J gave up 3 bases, with 22 bases separating them. CDR3 nucleotides: TGTGCCAGCAGCCCAACAATAGGGACCGAGTCATTCTACGAGCAGTACTTC. Protein: CASSPTIGTESFYEQYF.

The table lists this clone with a few counts. The gene calls are TRBV6-5 and TRBJ2-5, with 7 bases fitting TRBD1. Germline values: CDR1 MNHEY, CDR2 SVGAGI. J gave up 4 bases and V 2 bases, and 7 bases lay outside the gene matches. This CDR3 is 15 amino acids long. CDR3 amino acids: CASSYQGTARETQYF. CDR3 in DNA: TGTGCCAGCAGTTACCAGGGGACAGCCCGAGAGACCCAGTACTTC.

A few counts support this clone. The CDR3 is CASSPGQGNEKLFF. CDR3 coding DNA: TGTGCCAGCAGCCCGGGACAGGGGAATGAAAAACTGTTTTTT. V gene TRBV7-9 combines with J gene TRBJ1-4, with TRBD1 matching over 10 bases. The V gene's germline CDR1 is SEHNR and CDR2 FQNEAQ (reference sequence). The V and J ends lost 5 bases and 5 bases, in that order; junction bases with no gene match: 2. The CDR3 loop spans 14 amino acids.